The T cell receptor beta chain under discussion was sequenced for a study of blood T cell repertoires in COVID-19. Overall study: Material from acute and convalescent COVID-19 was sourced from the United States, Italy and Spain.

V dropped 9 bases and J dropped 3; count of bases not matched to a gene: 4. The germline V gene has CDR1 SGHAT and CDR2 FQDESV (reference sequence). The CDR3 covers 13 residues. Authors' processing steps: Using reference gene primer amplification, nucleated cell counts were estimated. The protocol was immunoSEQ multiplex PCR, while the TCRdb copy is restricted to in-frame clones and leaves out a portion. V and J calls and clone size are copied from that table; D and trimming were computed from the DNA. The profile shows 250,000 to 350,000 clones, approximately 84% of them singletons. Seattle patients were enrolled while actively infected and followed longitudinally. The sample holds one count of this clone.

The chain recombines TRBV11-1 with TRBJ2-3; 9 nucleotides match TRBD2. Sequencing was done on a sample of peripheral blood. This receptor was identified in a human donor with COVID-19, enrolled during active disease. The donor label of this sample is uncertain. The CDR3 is CASTGLATDTQYF. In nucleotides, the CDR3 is TGTGCCAGTACCGGACTAGCGACAGATACGCAGTATTTT.